The rows below give T cell receptor beta chains drawn from one sample of a study of CD8 T cells in ankylosing spondylitis. TCRdb analysed the 5' RACE reads with MiXCR anew, one entry per CDR3 protein. Here the sample spans 700,000 to 1,000,000 distinct CDR3 sequences, around 11% being singletons. The source material was blood, either unsorted or a sorted T cell fraction (not recorded which). Receptors originate from a male donor with ankylosing spondylitis. The CDR3 runs from the conserved cysteine through the conserved F or W. A D gene is named only where the DNA matches it firmly. Clone size appears in some rows only: once, few, many, or a class for an expanded clone.

v_gene	d_gene	abundance	j_gene	CDR3nt	CDR3aa
TRBV5-1	-	few	TRBJ2-3	TGCGCCAGCAGTCGCGGGGCTAGCACAGATACGCAGTATTTT	CASSRGASTDTQYF
TRBV5-1	-	-	TRBJ2-7	TGCGCCAGCAGCCCTGGAGCGAGCGGGTGGGAAAACTCCTACGAGCAGTACTTC	CASSPGASGWENSYEQYF
TRBV7-8	-	few	TRBJ1-2	TGTGCCAGCAGCCAAGAAACTTATGGCTACACCTTC	CASSQETYGYTF
TRBV12-3/TRBV12-4	TRBD1	many	TRBJ1-5	TGTGCCAGCAGTTTGGACAGGGGTCAGCCCCAGCATTTT	CASSLDRGQPQHF
TRBV20-1	-	few	TRBJ1-3	TGCAGTGCCCCTGTCGGCTCTGGAAACACCATATATTTT	CSAPVGSGNTIYF
TRBV20-1	-	-	TRBJ1-2	TGCAGTGCGCGGACTCCTGCGGACTATGGCTACACCTTC	CSARTPADYGYTF
TRBV20-1	-	many	TRBJ1-5	TGCAGTGCTAGAGCCGACTTAAATCAGCCCCAGCATTTT	CSARADLNQPQHF
TRBV20-1	-	few	TRBJ2-2	TGCAGTGCTAGCAAAGGGGCCAAGACGAACACCGGGGAGCTGTTTTTT	CSASKGAKTNTGELFF
TRBV20-1	TRBD1	-	TRBJ2-1	TGCAGTGCTAGAACGACAGGGGGCTCCTACAATGAGCAGTTCTTC	CSARTTGGSYNEQFF
TRBV10-1	TRBD2	-	TRBJ2-1	TGCGCCAGCAGCCGCGTGAGCGGGAGTTTCGATGAGCAGTTCTTC	CASSRVSGSFDEQFF
TRBV6-4	-	few	TRBJ1-2	TGTGCCAGCCCCAGGGAGGGCTACACCTTC	CASPREGYTF
TRBV4-2	TRBD2	few	TRBJ2-3	TGTGCCAGCAGCCAAGGATCGGTCTTGTGGACTAGCGGGAGCTCGGGCACAGATACGCAGTATTTT	CASSQGSVLWTSGSSGTDTQYF
TRBV29-1	TRBD1	few	TRBJ2-7	TGCAGCGTTCTTCCCGGGACAGGGACCTCCTACGAGCAGTACTTC	CSVLPGTGTSYEQYF
TRBV9	TRBD2	-	TRBJ2-7	TGTGCCAGCAGCGTAGGGCGGGAGGGCCTCTACGAGCAGTACTTC	CASSVGREGLYEQYF
TRBV10-3	-	-	TRBJ1-1	TGTGCCATCAGGTCTCTTCCGGGACAATCGAGGACTGAAGCTTTCTTT	CAIRSLPGQSRTEAFF
TRBV5-1	TRBD2	many	TRBJ2-1	TGCGCCAGCAGCCCGACTAGCGGGAGTTACAATGAGCAGTTCTTC	CASSPTSGSYNEQFF
TRBV10-3	TRBD2	few	TRBJ2-1	TGTGCCATCAGGACCTCCGCCGGGACTAGCGGGCACAATGAGCAGTTCTTC	CAIRTSAGTSGHNEQFF
TRBV7-2	TRBD1	few	TRBJ1-5	TGTGCCAGCAGTAACAGGGGGAATCAGCCCCAGCATTTT	CASSNRGNQPQHF
TRBV4-3	-	few	TRBJ2-1	TGCGCCAGCAGCCAAGTACCGAGACAGCCCGAGCAGTTCTTC	CASSQVPRQPEQFF
TRBV24-1	-	-	TRBJ2-1	TGTGCCACCAGTGATTTAAAGGCGGGGCCCAATGAGCAGTTCTTC	CATSDLKAGPNEQFF
TRBV7-9	TRBD2	-	TRBJ2-1	TGTGCCAGCACCCCGGGACTAGCGGGAGACCATGAGCAGTTCTTC	CASTPGLAGDHEQFF
TRBV29-1	-	many	TRBJ2-2	TGCAGCGTCTTACCGGACCTAGGTGGCGGGGAGCTGTTTTTT	CSVLPDLGGGELFF
TRBV9	-	few	TRBJ2-7	TGTGCCAGCAGCGTAGACGCGTACGAGCAGTACTTC	CASSVDAYEQYF
TRBV20-1	-	-	TRBJ2-5	TGCAGTGCTAGAGATACGGACTGGGCGGAGACCCAGTACTTC	CSARDTDWAETQYF
TRBV11-2	TRBD1	-	TRBJ2-1	TGTGCCAGCAGCTTAGAGGCACAGGGGTACAATGAGCAGTTCTTC	CASSLEAQGYNEQFF
TRBV10-3	TRBD2	many	TRBJ2-7	TGTGCCATCGGGGATTCTGGACTAGCGGTATACGAGCAGTACTTC	CAIGDSGLAVYEQYF
TRBV5-1	TRBD1	-	TRBJ2-7	TGCGCCAGCAGCTGGGACAGGGCGGCCTACGAGCAGTACTTC	CASSWDRAAYEQYF
TRBV12-3/TRBV12-4	-	many	TRBJ1-1	TGTGCCAGCAGTCTTAGGGGTACAGCGAACACTGAAGCTTTCTTT	CASSLRGTANTEAFF
TRBV6-5	-	-	TRBJ2-7	TGTGCCAGCAGTTACGGGGCCCGCGCGTCCTACGAGCAGTACTTC	CASSYGARASYEQYF
TRBV7-2	-	many	TRBJ2-5	TGTGCCAGCAGCTTAATGGAGACCCAGTACTTC	CASSLMETQYF
TRBV20-1	-	many	TRBJ2-7	TGCAGTGCTAGGGACGCCGGCTACGAGCAGTACTTC	CSARDAGYEQYF
TRBV6-1	-	-	TRBJ1-2	TGTGCCATCACAACCGGGTTCCCTATGATTGGCTACACCTTC	CAITTGFPMIGYTF
TRBV6-1	-	few	TRBJ2-7	TGTGCCAGCAGTGAAGCGGACATCTACGAGCAGTACTTC	CASSEADIYEQYF
TRBV5-1	TRBD1	-	TRBJ1-5	TGCGCCAGCAGTCCAGGGGGCGTAGATCAGCCCCAGCATTTT	CASSPGGVDQPQHF
TRBV7-2	-	-	TRBJ1-5	TGTGCCAGCAGCTTAGGACTCGGGGGCCTCAATCAGCCCCAGCATTTT	CASSLGLGGLNQPQHF
TRBV29-1	-	many	TRBJ2-1	TGCAGCGTGCACTGGGCGGGTGGCTCCTACAATGAGCAGTTCTTC	CSVHWAGGSYNEQFF
TRBV20-1	-	few	TRBJ1-1	TGCAGTGCTAGATTGGTTCGAGGGACTGAAGCTTTCTTT	CSARLVRGTEAFF
TRBV20-1	-	few	TRBJ1-1	TGCAGTGCTAGGGAGAGCGCTGGAGACGCTTTCTTT	CSARESAGDAFF
TRBV5-1	TRBD2	-	TRBJ2-5	TGCGCCAGCAGCTCGTTGTCCGCTAGCGGGGGGGAGACCCAGTACTTC	CASSSLSASGGETQYF
TRBV2	TRBD1	-	TRBJ1-2	TGTGCCAGCAGCCTGATCGAAGGGGGCGCGTATGGCTACACCTTC	CASSLIEGGAYGYTF
TRBV24-1	TRBD1	-	TRBJ2-3	TGTGCCACCACCGAGGGGGACAGGGCCTTGGATACGCAGTATTTT	CATTEGDRALDTQYF
TRBV10-3	-	few	TRBJ2-3	TGTGCCATCACCACGACAGTGGCAGATACGCAGTATTTT	CAITTTVADTQYF
TRBV6-4	TRBD1	-	TRBJ2-1	TGTGCCAGCACCCATGGACAGGGGGGGCCATGTGAGCAGTTCTTC	CASTHGQGGPCEQFF
TRBV20-1	-	-	TRBJ2-2	TGCAGTACCAGAGAGACACAGAACACCGGGGAGCTGTTTTTT	CSTRETQNTGELFF
TRBV2	-	few	TRBJ2-2	TGTGCCAGCATGGACTGGAAAGCATACACCGGGGAGCTGTTTTTT	CASMDWKAYTGELFF
TRBV7-2	-	few	TRBJ1-2	TGTGCCAGCAGCTTAGATCTCAGGGGATACTATGGCTACACCTTC	CASSLDLRGYYGYTF
TRBV7-2	TRBD1	-	TRBJ2-7	TGTGCCAGCAGCCGTGACAGGGGGGGCGAGCAGTACTTC	CASSRDRGGEQYF
TRBV29-1	TRBD2	many	TRBJ2-3	TGCAGCGTTTTAGCGGGCGGAGATACGCAGTATTTT	CSVLAGGDTQYF
TRBV14	-	-	TRBJ2-1	TGTGCCAGCAGCCAAGACCGGCACTACAATGAGCAGTTCTTC	CASSQDRHYNEQFF
TRBV3-1	-	-	TRBJ1-2	TGTGCCAGCAGCCAAGACAGGGGCGTATCCTATGGCTACACCTTC	CASSQDRGVSYGYTF
TRBV24-1	-	-	TRBJ2-5	TGTGCCACCAGGACTGAGACCCAGTACTTC	CATRTETQYF
TRBV20-1	-	few	TRBJ1-3	TGCAGTGCTAGTATTCGAGGGCCGGGGGGAAACACCATATATTTT	CSASIRGPGGNTIYF
TRBV5-1	TRBD1	many	TRBJ2-3	TGCGCCAGCAGCTTGGCACAGGGGGCGCGAACAGATACGCAGTATTTT	CASSLAQGARTDTQYF
TRBV6-5	-	-	TRBJ2-2	TGTGCCAGCAGTTACGACGGGGGCGACACCGGGGAGCTGTTTTTT	CASSYDGGDTGELFF
TRBV7-2	TRBD1	-	TRBJ2-5	TGTGCCAGCAGCCGGACTGGACAGGGAAGAGAGACCCAGTACTTC	CASSRTGQGRETQYF